The present T cell receptor beta chain was sequenced within a study of T cells after yellow fever vaccination. The CDR3 spans 14 residues. V lost 5 bases and J lost 6; bases outside the gene matches: 9. Germline lookup yields CDR1 SGHTA and CDR2 FQGTGA. TCRdb reanalysed the 5' RACE reads using MiXCR and keeps one entry per CDR3 protein. Of roughly 500,000 distinct CDR3 sequences listed, 15% to 20% are singletons. This clonotype was obtained from a man aged 25 to 40 who received the YFV17D yellow fever vaccine. This chain connects TRBV7-3 to TRBJ2-7; 8 nucleotides line up with TRBD1. The source was PBMCs, collected 15 days after the yellow fever booster vaccination. For the CDR3, the DNA is TGTGCCAGCAGCAGCCAGACAGGGGAGGTCGAGCAGTACTTC. This encodes CASSSQTGEVEQYF.